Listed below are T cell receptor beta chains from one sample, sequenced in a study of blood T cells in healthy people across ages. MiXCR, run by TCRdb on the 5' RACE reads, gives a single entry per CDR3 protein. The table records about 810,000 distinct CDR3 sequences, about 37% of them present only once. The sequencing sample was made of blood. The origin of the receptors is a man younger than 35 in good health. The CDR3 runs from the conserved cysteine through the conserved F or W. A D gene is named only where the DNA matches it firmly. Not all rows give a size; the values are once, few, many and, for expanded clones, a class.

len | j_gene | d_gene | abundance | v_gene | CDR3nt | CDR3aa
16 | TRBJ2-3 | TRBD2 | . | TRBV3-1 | TGTGCCAGCAGCCATCGGCTAGCGGGTCTGACAGATACGCAGTATTTT | CASSHRLAGLTDTQYF
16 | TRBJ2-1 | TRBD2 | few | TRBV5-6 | TGTGCCAGCAGCTTGGGACTAGCCGCTTCCTACAATGAGCAGTTCTTC | CASSLGLAASYNEQFF
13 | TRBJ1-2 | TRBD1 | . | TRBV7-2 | TGTGCCAACAGCCGCACAGGGGACTATGGCTACACCTTC | CANSRTGDYGYTF
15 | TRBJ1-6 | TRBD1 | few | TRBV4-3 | TGCGCCAGCAGCCCTTCAGGGGGTTCGGATTCACCCCTCCACTTT | CASSPSGGSDSPLHF
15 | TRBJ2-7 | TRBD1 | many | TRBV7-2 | TGTGCCAGCAGCTTATCCTCCGGGACAGGGGCCGCGCAGTACTTC | CASSLSSGTGAAQYF
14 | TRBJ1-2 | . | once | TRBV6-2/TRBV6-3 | TGTACCAGCAGTTACTCGAAGAAGAACTATTGCTACACCTTC | CTSSYSKKNYCYTF
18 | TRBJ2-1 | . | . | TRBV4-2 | TGTGCCAGCAGCCGCCCTGAAAGAGGCCTGAGCTCCTACAATGAGCAGTTCTTC | CASSRPERGLSSYNEQFF
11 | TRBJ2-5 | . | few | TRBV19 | TGTGCCAGTAGTGCCTCAGGGGCACAGTACTTC | CASSASGAQYF
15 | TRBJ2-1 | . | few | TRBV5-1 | TGCGCCAGCAGCATTACTACCCTCCGGAGCAATGAGCAGTTCTTC | CASSITTLRSNEQFF
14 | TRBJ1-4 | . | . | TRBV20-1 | TGCAGTGCTAGGGCGGGACGGAGGAAGGAAAAACTGTTTTTT | CSARAGRRKEKLFF
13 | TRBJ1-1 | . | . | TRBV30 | TGTGCCTGGAGTGTAAAGTGGGGGACTGAAGCTTTCTTT | CAWSVKWGTEAFF
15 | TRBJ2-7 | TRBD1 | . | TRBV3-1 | TGTGCCAGCAGCCGAAAGGGGACAGGCTCCTACGAGCAGTACTTC | CASSRKGTGSYEQYF
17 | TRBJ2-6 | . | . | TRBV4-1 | TGCGCCAGCAGCCAAGAGGGCGGAGGATTATCTGGTATGGTCCTGACTTTC | CASSQEGGGLSGMVLTF
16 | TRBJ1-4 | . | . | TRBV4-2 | TGTGCCAGCAGCCAACCTAAGAGGCCCATGGGGGAAAAACTGTTTTTT | CASSQPKRPMGEKLFF
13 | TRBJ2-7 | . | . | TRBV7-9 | TGTGCCAGCAGCTTAGACTTAACCTACGAGCAGTACTTC | CASSLDLTYEQYF
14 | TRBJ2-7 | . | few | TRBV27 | TGTGCCAGCAGTTTATCTTTGGGATCCTACGAGCAGTACTTC | CASSLSLGSYEQYF
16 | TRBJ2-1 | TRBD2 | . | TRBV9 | TGTGCCAGCAGCGAAGGCCCGGGACTAGCCTACAATGAGCAGTTCTTC | CASSEGPGLAYNEQFF
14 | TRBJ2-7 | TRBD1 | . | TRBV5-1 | TGCGCCAGCAGCTTGGGGGACAGTGCGGATGAGCAGTACTTC | CASSLGDSADEQYF
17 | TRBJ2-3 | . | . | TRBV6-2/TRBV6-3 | TGTGCCAGCAGCTCGAATGCCGCGGAAGGGACGGGAGATACGCAGTATTTT | CASSSNAAEGTGDTQYF
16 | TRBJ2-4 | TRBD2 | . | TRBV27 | TGTGCCAGCAGTCCACTGGCCAGCGGGGTCAAAAACATTCAGTACTTC | CASSPLASGVKNIQYF
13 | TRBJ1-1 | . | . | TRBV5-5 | TGTGCCAGCAGCTTGGCGGAACGCACTGAAGCTTTCTTT | CASSLAERTEAFF
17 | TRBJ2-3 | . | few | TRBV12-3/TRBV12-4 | TGTGCCAGCAGTTTAGCGCGCGACACCGCTCTCACAGATACGCAGTATTTT | CASSLARDTALTDTQYF
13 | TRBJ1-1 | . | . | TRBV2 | TGTGCCAGCAGTCGGAATTTCGCTTCTGAAGCTTTCTTT | CASSRNFASEAFF
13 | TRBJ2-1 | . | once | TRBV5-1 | TGCGCCAGCAGCGTGGACCAGTTAAATGAGCAGTTCTTC | CASSVDQLNEQFF
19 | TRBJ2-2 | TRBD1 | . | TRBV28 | TGTGCCAGCAGTTTACCCCGATTTCTTAGGACAGGGGTCACCGGGGAGCTGTTTTTT | CASSLPRFLRTGVTGELFF
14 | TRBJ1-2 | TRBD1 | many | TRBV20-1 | TGCAGTGCTGGTCTCAGGGGGCTCCCCTATGGCTACACCTTC | CSAGLRGLPYGYTF
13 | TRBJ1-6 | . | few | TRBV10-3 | TGTGCCATCAGTGAGGGGCTCAATTCACCCCTCCACTTT | CAISEGLNSPLHF
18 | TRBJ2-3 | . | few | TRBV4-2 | TGTGCCAGCAGCCACGGTTCAAGAGGGACCCGAAGGGGAGATACGCAGTATTTT | CASSHGSRGTRRGDTQYF
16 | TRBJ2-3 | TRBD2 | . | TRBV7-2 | TGTGCCAGCAGCTTAGAAACCCTAGCGGGATCTCCTACGCAGTATTTT | CASSLETLAGSPTQYF
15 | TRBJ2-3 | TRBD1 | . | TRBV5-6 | TGTGCCAGCAGCTTTGCCAGGGGGCTCACAGATACGCAGTATTTT | CASSFARGLTDTQYF
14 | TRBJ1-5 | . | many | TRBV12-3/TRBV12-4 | TGTGCCAGCAGCCCGGGGGTGCAGGATCAGCCCCAGCATTTT | CASSPGVQDQPQHF
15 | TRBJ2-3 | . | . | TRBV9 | . | CASSVGVGSADTPYF
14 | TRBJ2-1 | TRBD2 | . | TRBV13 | TGTGCCAGCAGACTAGCGGGGGGGCCTGTTGAGCAGTTCTTC | CASRLAGGPVEQFF
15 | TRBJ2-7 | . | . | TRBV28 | TGTGCCAGCAGTTTAGGACAGAATTACCCCAACGAGCAGTACTTC | CASSLGQNYPNEQYF
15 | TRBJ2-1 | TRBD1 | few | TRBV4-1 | TGCGCCAGCAGCCAGCCCCGTGGAAGGGGGCATGAGCAGTTCTTC | CASSQPRGRGHEQFF
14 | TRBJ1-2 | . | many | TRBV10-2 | TGCGCCAGCAGTGAGTCGGGCAGGCCCTATGGCTACACCTTC | CASSESGRPYGYTF
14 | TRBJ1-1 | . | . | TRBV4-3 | TGCGCCGGCAGCCAAGGGGTTCAGAACACTGAAGCTTTCTTT | CAGSQGVQNTEAFF
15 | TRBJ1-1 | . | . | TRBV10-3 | TGTGCCATCAGATTAGGCAGGGACCTAAACACTGAAGCTTTCTTT | CAIRLGRDLNTEAFF
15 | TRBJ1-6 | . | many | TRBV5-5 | TGTGCCAGCAGCTTGGGACTCCAAGAGAATTCACCCCTCCACTTT | CASSLGLQENSPLHF
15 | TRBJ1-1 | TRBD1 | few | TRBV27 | TGTGCCAGCAGTGTCGGACAGGCATTTTTGACTGAAGCTTTCTTT | CASSVGQAFLTEAFF
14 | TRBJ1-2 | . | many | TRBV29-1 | TGCAGCGTAGGACCCCGGGACGGCAACTATGGCTACACCTTC | CSVGPRDGNYGYTF